This TCR beta chain was found in a study of post-analysis software for immune sequencing data. The overall study: The cohort encompassed relapsing-remitting, secondary progressive and progressive-relapsing multiple sclerosis disease courses.

V shed 5 bases and J shed 2 bases, with 14 bases lying between them. Germline-derived CDR1 and CDR2 are SGHVS and FQNEAQ. The CDR3 sequence is 15 residues long. Sequencing libraries made from TCR beta cDNA carried unique molecular identifiers. TCRdb processed the PCR reads anew with MiXCR; each CDR3 protein has one entry. Among 750,000 to 950,000 distinct CDR3 sequences listed, 46% were seen once. Findings and caveats of the study: Significantly decreased normalized Chao1 diversity was recorded for multiple sclerosis patients relative to controls. TRBV5-6, TRBV5-1 and TRBV20-1 were among roughly 5 TRBV segments more frequent in patients than controls.

Comments on this clonotype: Its antigen is currently unknown.

The TCR was taken from a girl between 5 and 17 years old with multiple sclerosis. Source material: blood. The chain uses TRBV7-8 and TRBJ2-3, with a tentative D call TRBD2 (7 bases). CDR3 in DNA: TGTGCCAGCAGCGCCAGTGGGGGGGCCACAGATACGCAGTATTTT. This encodes CASSASGGATDTQYF.